A single sample gave rise to the 19 T cell receptor beta chains below, sequenced in a study of cytomegalovirus exposure and HLA in healthy donors. Here immunoSEQ multiplex PCR was the method, and the copy in TCRdb shows in-frame clones only, minus some. The repertoire holds 110,000 or so clones, with approximately 85% as singletons. Sequencing input: PBMCs. The receptors derive from a woman younger than 35 in good health and CMV-seronegative.

About this clone: A read error may account for a junction end that differs from germline. CDR3 coding DNA: TGTGCCAGCAGTTTGGGGGGCTTGAACACTGAAGCTTTCTTT. Translating it yields CASSLGGLNTEAFF. The chain recombines TRBV5-4 with TRBJ1-1, with D possibly matching TRBD1 (6 bases). The V gene's germline CDR1 is SGHNT and CDR2 YYREEE (reference sequence). The CDR3 runs 14 residues.

The J gene is TRBJ2-7, the V gene TRBV27; tentatively, D is TRBD1 (5 bases). Germline V gene data show CDR1 as MNHEY and CDR2 as SMNVEV (reference sequence). The V end lost 4 bases, the J end lost 0 bases, and 10 bases lay between the germline ends. The CDR3 is 14 amino acids. In DNA form, the CDR3 reads TGTGCCAGCAGTTACCGACAGAGCTCCTACGAGCAGTACTTC. This gives the protein CASSYRQSSYEQYF.

In its sample, this clone was seen a few times. The genes are TRBV6-5 and TRBJ1-2, with 10 bases matching TRBD1. The CDR3 length is 14 residues. In germline, CDR1 is MNHEY, CDR2 SVGAGI. With V trimmed by 5 bases and J by 5 bases, 5 bases remained unmatched. This chain's CDR3 is CASSEGQGRYGYTF. Written as DNA, the CDR3 is TGTGCCAGCAGTGAGGGACAGGGGAGGTATGGCTACACCTTC.

There are a few counts of this clone. The gene calls are TRBV6-6 and TRBJ1-6; D gene ambiguous. The CDR3 runs to 14 residues. CDR1 and CDR2 (germline): MNHNY, SVGAGI (reference sequence). V was cut by 0 bases and J by 8 bases, with 8 bases left in between. CDR3 bases: TGTGCCAGCAGTTACTCGAACCTAGATTCACCCCTCCACTTT. Translating gives CASSYSNLDSPLHF.

The chain carries TRBV6-6 and TRBJ2-7; 11 bases are shared with TRBD2. The CDR3 length is 13 residues. V lost 3 bases and J lost 6; bases outside the gene matches: 1. Germline V gene sequence: CDR1 MNHNY, CDR2 SVGAGI (reference sequence). The CDR3 region is CASSYTSGGEQYF. CDR3 nucleotide sequence: TGTGCCAGCAGTTATACTAGCGGGGGCGAGCAGTACTTC.

CDR3 amino acids: CATSRGLDTQETQYF. CDR3 bases: TGTGCCACCAGCAGAGGACTGGACACCCAAGAGACCCAGTACTTC. The rearrangement uses TRBV15 and TRBJ2-5; D might be TRBD1 (5 bases). CDR3 size: 15 residues. Between the trimmed V and J ends, which lost 1 base and 1 base, there was a span of 10 bases. From germline, CDR1 is LNHNV and CDR2 YYDKDF (reference sequence).

In its sample, this clone was seen a few times. The chain is built from TRBV5-1 and TRBJ1-1, with a weak D call TRBD1 (6 bases). V lost 4 bases to trimming and J lost 0 bases, with 16 bases between them. Germline CDR1 and CDR2: SGHRS and YFSETQ. The CDR3 has 16 residues. Here the CDR3 DNA reads TGCGCCAGCAGCGGGGGGGCAGGGCCTATGAACACTGAAGCTTTCTTT. It specifies CASSGGAGPMNTEAFF.

The chain uses TRBV18 and TRBJ1-5, with D possibly being TRBD1 (6 bases). V dropped 6 bases and J dropped 5 bases, with 20 bases sitting between them. Per germline, CDR1 KGHSH and CDR2 LQKENI. The CDR3 covers 16 residues. CDR3 coding DNA: TGTGCCAGCTCTCCCGGAAGCGACAGGACTTATCAGCCCCAGCATTTT. Amino acids: CASSPGSDRTYQPQHF.

The gene calls are TRBV6-5 and TRBJ2-2; perhaps TRBD1 as D (6 bases). The CDR3 has 15 residues. Looked up from germline, CDR1 is MNHEY and CDR2 is SVGAGI. V dropped 6 bases and J dropped 2 bases, with 13 bases sitting between them. The CDR3 protein is CASRNDRRNTGELFF. CDR3 DNA sequence: TGTGCCAGCAGGAATGACAGGAGAAACACCGGGGAGCTGTTTTTT.

This chain joins TRBV9 and TRBJ1-1; D might be TRBD1 (5 bases). Per germline, CDR1 SGDLS and CDR2 YYNGEE. The CDR3 is 15 residues long. Between the trimmed V and J ends, which lost 0 bases and 3 bases, there was a span of 12 bases. DNA for the CDR3: TGTGCCAGCAGCGTAGAGGCCACGGGGGACACTGAAGCTTTCTTT. As protein: CASSVEATGDTEAFF.

The chain employs TRBV18 and TRBJ1-1, with D perhaps matching TRBD1 (6 bases). The CDR3 sequence is 15 residues long. V was trimmed by 3 bases and J by 3 bases, leaving 14 bases between them. Germline lookup yields CDR1 KGHSH and CDR2 LQKENI. The CDR3 spells CASSPAGGGDTEAFF. CDR3 DNA: TGTGCCAGCTCACCGGCTGGGGGCGGCGACACTGAAGCTTTCTTT.

V usage is TRBV7-9 and J usage is TRBJ2-7, with D tentatively TRBD2 (7 bases). CDR1 and CDR2 (germline): SEHNR, FQNEAQ (reference sequence). The CDR3 sequence is 14 residues long. Trimming stripped 5 bases from V and 6 bases from J, with 17 bases between. This CDR3 reads CASSPVGRGPEQYF. The CDR3 DNA follows: TGTGCCAGCAGCCCTGTCGGGCGGGGGCCCGAGCAGTACTTC.

The chain has TRBV2 and TRBJ1-1; TRBD1 matches 7 bases. CDR3 length: 15 amino acids. Germline loops: CDR1 SNHLY, CDR2 FYNNEI. The ends lost 4 bases at V and 2 bases at J; junction bases unmatched: 7. The CDR3 spells CASSAGQTSNTEAFF. The DNA for the CDR3 is TGTGCCAGCAGTGCGGGACAGACGAGTAACACTGAAGCTTTCTTT.

The chain carries TRBV2 and TRBJ2-2; 10 nucleotides align to TRBD1. CDR1 and CDR2 (germline): SNHLY, FYNNEI. With V trimmed by 5 bases and J by 7 bases, 13 bases remained unmatched. The length of the CDR3 is 17 residues. This chain's CDR3 is CASSQPPGQGSDGELFF. Here the CDR3 DNA reads TGTGCCAGCAGTCAACCCCCGGGACAGGGGTCAGACGGGGAGCTGTTTTTT.

The genes are TRBV4-2 and TRBJ1-4; 10 bases are shared with TRBD1. V lost 1 base and J lost 1; bases outside the gene matches: 6. The CDR3 runs to 18 residues. Germline V gene lookup returns CDR1 LGHNA and CDR2 YNFKEQ. CDR3 DNA sequence: TGTGCCAGCAGCCAAGGACGGGACAGGGGAAGAACTAATGAAAAACTGTTTTTT. This gives the protein CASSQGRDRGRTNEKLFF.

The chain is built from TRBV29-1 and TRBJ2-2; 10 bases map to TRBD1. Germline CDR1 SQVTM, CDR2 ANQGSEA. V lost 3 bases to trimming and J lost 7 bases; unmatched junction nucleotides: 8. The CDR3 covers 15 residues. CDR3 sequence: CSVEGTGDEFGELFF. The CDR3 nucleotides read TGCAGCGTTGAGGGGACAGGGGACGAGTTCGGGGAGCTGTTTTTT.

This clone appeared once. This chain joins TRBV5-8 and TRBJ2-7; 7 bases line up with TRBD1. The CDR3 runs to 14 residues. In germline, CDR1 is SGHTS, CDR2 YDEGEE. V lost 4 bases and J lost 5; bases outside the gene matches: 9. This CDR3 is CASSQRTGVDEQYF. CDR3 DNA: TGTGCCAGCAGCCAAAGAACAGGGGTAGACGAGCAGTACTTC.

The chain couples TRBV5-1 to TRBJ1-1; no clear D gene. The V end was cut by 7 bases, the J end by 0 bases, with 16 bases between. This CDR3 spans 15 amino acids. Looked up from germline, CDR1 is SGHRS and CDR2 is YFSETQ. CDR3 in DNA: TGCGCCAGCGAAATAGGCGGTATTATGAACACTGAAGCTTTCTTT. Translation gives CASEIGGIMNTEAFF.

The count of this clone is one. The rearrangement links TRBV30 to TRBJ2-7; D perhaps matches TRBD1 (5 bases). This CDR3 is built from 13 residues. V lost 2 bases and J 4 bases, leaving 12 bases between the germline ends. Looked up from germline, CDR1 is GTSNPN and CDR2 is SVGIG (reference sequence). The CDR3 DNA reads TGTGCCTGGAGTATGACAGTCCTTTACGAGCAGTACTTC. It specifies CAWSMTVLYEQYF.